The 22 T cell receptor beta chains below come from one sample, sequenced in a study of Graves' ophthalmopathy and Graves' hyperthyroidism (dated 2018 in TCRdb). Instrument on record: Illumina HiSeq 2000. TCR beta CDR3 regions were amplified from RNA transcripts for repertoire sequencing. HTBI primers and the Qiagen OneStep RT-PCR kit were used in a first-round RT-PCR, which was followed by a second-round multiplex PCR, size selection and purification. The public reads were reanalyzed by TCRdb: fastp trimming at Q25, MiXCR alignment, in-frame beta chains only. Each entry merges the rows of one CDR3 protein and shows their most common DNA and genes. This sample holds hundreds of thousands of distinct CDR3 sequences; under 25% were observed only once. The top ten clonotypes cover around 3.2% of the sample. Input material: peripheral blood. The receptors stem from a woman aged 18-29 years with stable Graves' hyperthyroidism. Donor details come from another sample of the same person, matched by shared clones.

In this sample, this clonotype turned up many times. V gene TRBV12-3 or TRBV12-4 combines with J gene TRBJ2-2, with 10 nucleotides matching TRBD1. J was trimmed by 6 bases and V by 5 bases; bases with no gene match: 6. The CDR3 loop spans 15 amino acids. The CDR3: CASSKRDRGSGELFF. The CDR3, as DNA: TGTGCCAGCAGTAAACGGGACAGGGGTTCCGGGGAGCTGTTTTTT.

The chain's CDR3 is CASSPPRTGEETQYF. CDR3 nucleotide sequence: TGTGCCAGCAGCCCCCCTCGGACAGGGGAAGAGACCCAGTACTTC. The V call is TRBV28, the J call TRBJ2-5; the match to TRBD1 covers 9 bases. This CDR3 contains 15 residues. J gave up 3 bases and V 6 bases, and 8 bases lay outside the gene matches. Germline values: CDR1 MDHEN, CDR2 SYDVKM.

Here the CDR3 reads CASSVGGGTVQETQYF. As DNA, the CDR3 is TGTGCCAGCAGCGTAGGCGGCGGGACTGTCCAAGAGACCCAGTACTTC. The chain carries TRBV9 and TRBJ2-5; D is perhaps TRBD2 (6 bases). Germline values: CDR1 SGDLS, CDR2 YYNGEE. V dropped 0 bases and J dropped 1 base, with 13 bases sitting between them. The CDR3 covers 16 residues.

The sample holds many counts of this clonotype. The CDR3 loop reads CASSFSVGDTGELFF. For the CDR3, the DNA is TGCGCCAGCAGCTTTAGTGTCGGAGACACCGGGGAGCTGTTTTTT. The chain has TRBV5-1 and TRBJ2-2; D is unresolved. Trimming removed 2 bases from V and 3 bases from J, with 11 bases in between. The CDR3 has 15 residues. Germline loops: CDR1 SGHRS, CDR2 YFSETQ.

This clonotype showed up just a few times. CDR3: CASSVTVSNQPQHF. The CDR3 DNA reads as TGTGCCAGCAGTGTGACGGTTAGCAATCAGCCCCAGCATTTT. The chain couples TRBV12-3 or TRBV12-4 to TRBJ1-5, with unresolved D. The CDR3 is 14 residues long. V was clipped by 5 bases and J by 0 bases, with 8 bases between them.

There are many counts of this clonotype. The J gene is TRBJ1-5, the V gene TRBV7-9; 8 bases are shared with TRBD1. This CDR3 has 14 residues. Germline assignment: CDR1 SEHNR and CDR2 FQNEAQ (reference sequence). The junction had 2 bases not matched to a gene; V was cut back by 6 bases and J by 1 base. CDR3 DNA: TGTGCCAGCAGTTGGACAGGGAGCAATCAGCCCCAGCATTTT. Protein product: CASSWTGSNQPQHF.

This clonotype occurred a few times. The chain employs TRBV2 and TRBJ1-1; unclear D gene. Germline V gene data show CDR1 as SNHLY and CDR2 as FYNNEI. V was shortened by 4 bases and J by 6 bases, with 15 bases between the two germline ends. The CDR3 sequence is 14 residues long. The CDR3 DNA reads as TGTGCCAGCAGTGGGGAGTTGGGAGTCGCTGAAGCTTTCTTT. Its translation: CASSGELGVAEAFF.

The rearrangement joins TRBV12-3 or TRBV12-4 to TRBJ2-5; tentatively, D is TRBD1 or TRBD2 (6 bases each). This CDR3 is 15 amino acids long. V dropped 4 bases and J dropped 2 bases, with 14 bases sitting between them. The CDR3 is CASSSEGGRQETQYF. CDR3 DNA sequence: TGTGCCAGCAGTTCCGAAGGGGGGAGACAAGAGACCCAGTACTTC.

This clonotype was seen repeatedly, ten times or more. This sequence joins TRBV29-1 and TRBJ1-1, with 7 nucleotides matching TRBD1. Germline CDR1 and CDR2: SQVTM and ANQGSEA. CDR3 size: 12 residues. J was trimmed by 2 bases and V by 8 bases; bases with no gene match: 5. The CDR3 spells CSTGQINTEAFF. In DNA form, the CDR3 reads TGCAGCACGGGACAGATTAACACTGAAGCTTTCTTT.

This clonotype occurred many times. The V gene is TRBV30, the J gene TRBJ1-6; D remains unclear. Trimming removed 1 base at V and 5 bases at J, with 15 bases between. This CDR3 contains 16 residues. In germline, CDR1 is GTSNPN, CDR2 SVGIG (reference sequence). CDR3 in amino acids: CAWSAFSTDDNSPLHF. The DNA of the CDR3 is TGTGCCTGGAGTGCATTTTCGACTGATGATAATTCACCCCTCCACTTT.

V usage is TRBV11-2 and J usage is TRBJ2-7, with 8 bases aligning to TRBD1. The CDR3 runs to 14 residues. V lost 8 bases and J lost 1; bases outside the gene matches: 7. In germline, CDR1 is SGHAT, CDR2 FQNNGV. CDR3 region: CASGWGTGSYEQYF. CDR3 coding DNA: TGTGCCAGCGGCTGGGGGACAGGTTCCTACGAGCAGTACTTC.

In this sample, this clonotype turned up many times. This chain uses TRBV7-8 with TRBJ2-5; D is perhaps TRBD1 (6 bases). Trimming cost V 5 bases and J 4 bases, with 14 bases left between them. The CDR3 contains 14 residues. CDR1 SGHVS and CDR2 FQNEAQ come from the germline V gene. The CDR3: CASSLRTAPETQYF. CDR3 coding DNA: TGTGCCAGCAGCCTCAGGACAGCCCCAGAGACCCAGTACTTC.

The table lists this clonotype with many counts. J is TRBJ2-2 and V is TRBV12-3 or TRBV12-4, with 9 bases identical to TRBD1. This CDR3 has 15 residues. J gave up 1 base and V 4 bases, and 1 base lay outside the gene matches. CDR3 nucleotide sequence: TGTGCCAGCAGTTGGGACAGGGTGAACACCGGGGAGCTGTTTTTT. Translated: CASSWDRVNTGELFF.

In this sample, this clonotype turned up many times. This rearrangement joins TRBV6-1 to TRBJ2-5, with TRBD2 as a possible D gene (5 bases). V lost 7 bases and J 2 bases, leaving 11 bases between the germline ends. Germline assignment: CDR1 MNHNS and CDR2 SASEGT. The CDR3 has 13 residues. The CDR3 reads CASTRRGQETQYF. The CDR3 DNA reads TGTGCCAGCACCAGGAGAGGGCAAGAGACCCAGTACTTC.

This clonotype came up many times. The chain joins TRBV6-1 to TRBJ2-7; 9 bases align to TRBD2. Germline CDR1 reads MNHNS; CDR2 reads SASEGT. The ends lost 2 bases at V and 3 bases at J; junction bases unmatched: 8. The CDR3 runs to 16 residues. CDR3 in DNA: TGTGCCAGCAGTGAATGGCTGGCTAGCGGGATCTACGAGCAGTACTTC. Protein sequence: CASSEWLASGIYEQYF.

This clonotype was seen at least ten times. The rearrangement uses TRBV7-2 and TRBJ2-7; D may be TRBD1 (6 bases). V shed 3 bases and J shed 3 bases, with 12 bases lying between them. Germline CDR1 SGHTA, CDR2 FQGNSA. CDR3 length: 14 amino acids. This CDR3 reads CASSLGQEVYEQYF. The CDR3 DNA reads as TGTGCCAGCAGCTTGGGACAAGAGGTCTACGAGCAGTACTTC.

J is TRBJ1-1 and V is TRBV6-2 or TRBV6-3; D might be TRBD1 (6 bases). This CDR3 contains 15 residues. The V gene's germline CDR1 is MNHEY and CDR2 SVGEGT. V lost 4 bases, J lost 5 bases, and 17 bases lay in between. The CDR3 region is CASSWGHPTNTEAFF. The CDR3 DNA sequence: TGTGCCAGCAGTTGGGGACATCCTACGAATACTGAAGCTTTCTTT.

This clonotype was recorded at least ten times. The chain recombines TRBV6-1 with TRBJ2-7; D is unclear. Per the germline V gene, CDR1 is MNHNS and CDR2 is SASEGT. Deletions cut 4 bases from V and 0 bases from J, with 13 bases between. This CDR3 comprises 15 residues. CDR3 protein: CASSAEFWGSYEQYF. CDR3 nucleotides: TGTGCCAGCAGTGCCGAGTTTTGGGGCTCCTACGAGCAGTACTTC.

With regard to this clonotype: Sequence at one end of the junction differs from germline and may be a read error. CDR3 nucleotide sequence: TGTGCCAGCAGTTCGGGTGGGGAAGTTTTCTTT. As protein: CASSSGGEVFF. This chain links TRBV7-6 with TRBJ1-1; unclear D gene. Germline V gene data show CDR1 as SGHVS and CDR2 as FNYEAQ. The CDR3 runs to 11 residues.

This clonotype was seen at least ten times. CDR3 in amino acids: CASSGQGSGQPQHF. The CDR3 DNA reads as TGTGCCAGCAGTGGACAGGGAAGTGGCCAGCCCCAGCATTTT. J is TRBJ1-5 and V is TRBV2, with TRBD1 matching over 7 bases. CDR1 is SNHLY, CDR2 FYNNEI, per germline. Germline trimming cut 4 bases from V and 7 bases from J; bases unmatched to any gene: 7. This CDR3 spans 14 amino acids.

This clonotype was counted many times. The rearrangement uses TRBV20-1 and TRBJ1-1; 8 nucleotides match TRBD1. J lost 2 bases, V lost 6 bases, and 5 bases had no gene match. The V gene's germline CDR1 is DFQATT and CDR2 SNEGSKA (reference sequence). The CDR3 sequence is 13 residues long. The CDR3 sequence is CSAQGQANTEAFF. DNA for the CDR3: TGCAGTGCCCAGGGACAGGCAAACACTGAAGCTTTCTTT.

V usage is TRBV6-1 and J usage is TRBJ2-5; D uncertain. The CDR3 totals 14 residues. V lost 6 bases and J lost 7, with 18 bases in between. Germline-derived CDR1 and CDR2 are MNHNS and SASEGT. CDR3 loop: CASRKTPYSWTQYF. The CDR3 DNA reads as TGTGCCAGCAGAAAGACCCCCTATTCCTGGACCCAGTACTTC.